One and the same sample provided the 28 T cell receptor beta chains below, sequenced in a study of cytomegalovirus exposure and HLA in healthy donors. PCR involved 60 Vbeta and 13 Jbeta primers. Sequenced by immunoSEQ multiplex PCR; TCRdb stores in-frame clones only, minus some. Of some 150,000 clones in the sample, about four fifths are singletons; the top ten hold roughly 2.2%. The sample comprised PBMCs. Receptor source: a man aged 25 to 45 in good health and CMV-seronegative.

The chain has TRBV2 and TRBJ2-1, with 7 bases fitting TRBD2. The V gene's germline CDR1 is SNHLY and CDR2 FYNNEI. The CDR3 runs to 15 residues. Trimming took 8 bases from V and 10 from J; bases not matched to a gene: 17. In nucleotides, the CDR3 is TGTGCCAGCCACCGTCTGAGGCGGGGGAGGGAGGAGCAGTTCTTC. Translation: CASHRLRRGREEQFF.

The gene calls are TRBV6-1 and TRBJ2-7, with a possible D match to TRBD1 (6 bases). This CDR3 is built from 15 residues. CDR1 and CDR2 (germline): MNHNS, SASEGT. Between the trimmed V and J ends, which lost 1 base and 2 bases, there was a span of 12 bases. CDR3 in amino acids: CASSEETGRPYEQYF. The CDR3 coding sequence is TGTGCCAGCAGTGAAGAGACAGGCCGGCCCTACGAGCAGTACTTC.

The chain couples TRBV28 to TRBJ2-3; D is unclear. V dropped 0 bases and J dropped 4 bases, with 5 bases sitting between them. The CDR3 is made up of 13 amino acids. Germline V gives CDR1 MDHEN, CDR2 SYDVKM. The CDR3: CASSLWGADTQYF. For the CDR3, the DNA is TGTGCCAGCAGTTTATGGGGCGCAGATACGCAGTATTTT.

The genes are TRBV7-8 and TRBJ2-1; 16 bases are shared with TRBD2. The CDR3 runs to 18 residues. Unmatched junction bases numbered 12, after V lost 4 bases and J lost 9 bases. CDR1 is SGHVS and CDR2 is FQNEAQ in the germline V gene. CDR3 amino acids: CASSYTGLAGGAGAEQFF. DNA of the CDR3: TGTGCCAGCAGCTATACGGGACTAGCGGGAGGGGCCGGCGCTGAGCAGTTCTTC. Full variable domain (missing parts from reference TRBV7-8 and TRBJ2-1): GAGVSQSPRYKVAKRGQDVALRCDPISGHVSLFWYQQALGQGPEFLTYFQNEAQLDKSGLPSDRFFAERPEGSVSTLKIQRTQQEDSAVYLCASSYTGLAGGAGAEQFFGPGTRLTVL.

The V call is TRBV18, the J call TRBJ2-2; D possibly corresponds to TRBD1 (5 bases). The ends were cut back, 6 bases at V and 9 bases at J, with 17 bases in the middle. Germline V gives CDR1 KGHSH, CDR2 LQKENI. The CDR3 totals 14 residues. The CDR3 bases are TGTGCCAGCTCCCAGGACAACAGCCACCGGGAGCTGTTTTTT. It codes for CASSQDNSHRELFF.

This clone was found a few times. This chain uses TRBV27 with TRBJ1-5; no reliable D call. Trimming pared 10 bases from V and 2 bases from J, leaving 18 bases between. CDR3 length equals 15 residues. Germline V gene sequence: CDR1 MNHEY, CDR2 SMNVEV (reference sequence). CDR3 sequence: CAKAKTRAGNQPQHF. CDR3 sequence (DNA): TGTGCCAAGGCTAAGACGAGAGCGGGCAATCAGCCCCAGCATTTT.

The chain carries TRBV4-1 and TRBJ2-7; 8 nucleotides line up with TRBD1. V shed 1 base and J 3 bases; nucleotides not matched to a gene: 8. The CDR3 covers 16 residues. Germline V gene lookup returns CDR1 MGHRA and CDR2 YSYEKL. In DNA, the CDR3 is TGCGCCAGCAGCCAAGTGGGTCAGGGGGCCGGCTACGAGCAGTACTTC. Translating it yields CASSQVGQGAGYEQYF.

This chain connects TRBV2 to TRBJ1-5; 10 bases fit TRBD1. The J segment lost 7 bases and the V segment lost 4 bases, leaving 7 bases of the junction unmatched. Per the germline V gene, CDR1 is SNHLY and CDR2 is FYNNEI. The CDR3 consists of 15 residues. CDR3 nucleotides: TGTGCCAGCAGTGCCGAGACAGGGGGCAGGCAGCCCCAGCATTTT. Translation gives CASSAETGGRQPQHF.

The V call is TRBV9, the J call TRBJ1-3; D may be TRBD1 (5 bases). The germline V gene has CDR1 SGDLS and CDR2 YYNGEE. This CDR3 spans 17 amino acids. Between the trimmed V and J ends, which lost 3 bases and 0 bases, there was a span of 16 bases. The CDR3 DNA follows: TGTGCCAGCAGCGCGGGGGGGGGACTCACCTCTGGAAACACCATATATTTT. It codes for CASSAGGGLTSGNTIYF.

On this clone itself: Other nucleotide sequences from this sample produce the same CDR3. V is TRBV6-5 and J is TRBJ1-5, with a possible D match to TRBD1 (5 bases). Germline V gene sequence: CDR1 MNHEY, CDR2 SVGAGI. The CDR3 covers 14 residues. Trimming shortened V by 0 bases and J by 4 bases, and 7 bases separated the two germline ends. DNA of the CDR3: TGTGCCAGCAGTTACTCGTCAGGGAATCAGCCCCAGCATTTT. This codes for CASSYSSGNQPQHF.

The V and J genes are TRBV19 and TRBJ2-7; D perhaps matches TRBD1 (6 bases). Germline V gene data show CDR1 as LNHDA and CDR2 as SQIVND (reference sequence). Trimming took 10 bases from V and 5 from J, leaving 18 bases between them. The CDR3 spans 13 residues. CDR3 residues: CATETPQGDEQYF. CDR3 DNA sequence: TGTGCCACCGAGACCCCACAGGGCGACGAGCAGTACTTC.

The chain employs TRBV30 and TRBJ2-5; TRBD2 matches at 8 bases. There are 15 residues in the CDR3. Germline-derived CDR1 and CDR2 are GTSNPN and SVGIG (reference sequence). Trimming took 3 bases from V and 1 from J; bases not matched to a gene: 7. CDR3 sequence: CAWSEGLAGQETQYF. CDR3 in DNA: TGTGCCTGGAGCGAAGGGCTAGCGGGCCAAGAGACCCAGTACTTC.

The CDR3: CASSLYAAGEVYF. CDR3 in DNA: TGCGCCAGCAGCTTGTATGCGGCGGGGGAAGTGTACTTC. The rearrangement joins TRBV5-1 to TRBJ2-5, with 7 bases aligning to TRBD2. V gave up 1 base and J gave up 13 bases; unmatched junction bases: 10. This CDR3 is built from 13 residues. The germline CDR1 and CDR2 sequences are SGHRS and YFSETQ.

By share of the sample, this clone is medium-sized (0.01 to 0.1%). This chain links TRBV6-5 with TRBJ2-7, with TRBD1 identical over 7 bases. The ends lost 2 bases at V and 0 bases at J; junction bases unmatched: 1. Germline values: CDR1 MNHEY, CDR2 SVGAGI. This CDR3 comprises 14 residues. CDR3 in amino acids: CASSYGDSSYEQYF. The CDR3 DNA sequence: TGTGCCAGCAGTTACGGGGACAGCTCCTACGAGCAGTACTTC.

V and J are TRBV27 and TRBJ2-1, with unresolved D. The CDR3 loop spans 14 amino acids. The germline V gene encodes CDR1 MNHEY and CDR2 SMNVEV (reference sequence). The V gene lost 3 bases and the J gene lost 4 bases, with 10 bases spanning the gap. CDR3 region: CASSFSSGYNEQFF. CDR3 nucleotide sequence: TGTGCCAGCAGTTTTAGCTCGGGTTACAATGAGCAGTTCTTC.

The V gene is TRBV7-9, the J gene TRBJ2-1, with D tentatively TRBD2 (5 bases). In germline, CDR1 is SEHNR, CDR2 FQNEAQ (reference sequence). The CDR3 spans 14 residues. V dropped 5 bases and J dropped 7 bases, with 15 bases sitting between them. In DNA, the CDR3 is TGTGCCAGCAGCGCTAGCTTACAACGTAATGAGCAGTTCTTC. It is translated as CASSASLQRNEQFF. Full variable domain (remainder filled in from reference TRBV7-9 and TRBJ2-1): DTGVSQNPRHKITKRGQNVTFRCDPISEHNRLYWYRQTLGQGPEFLTYFQNEAQLEKSRLLSDRFSAERPKGSFSTLEIQRTEQGDSAMYLCASSASLQRNEQFFGPGTRLTVL.

V is TRBV7-9 and J is TRBJ2-3; the D gene is possibly TRBD1 (5 bases). CDR3 length: 14 amino acids. Trimming took 3 bases from V and 8 from J, leaving 15 bases between them. Germline CDR1 reads SEHNR; CDR2 reads FQNEAQ (reference sequence). CDR3 in DNA: TGTGCCAGCAGCTTCCCAACCGGACACACTACGCAGTATTTT. Protein product: CASSFPTGHTTQYF.

This chain links TRBV6-6 with TRBJ1-2; 8 bases align to TRBD1. Looked up from germline, CDR1 is MNHNY and CDR2 is SVGAGI (reference sequence). The CDR3 is made up of 14 amino acids. V lost 0 bases to trimming and J lost 8 bases; unmatched junction nucleotides: 5. As DNA, the CDR3 is TGTGCCAGCAGTTACTCGGGCAGGGGGCAAGGCTACACCTTC. Encoded protein: CASSYSGRGQGYTF.

This clone was found once. The chain combines TRBV5-6 with TRBJ2-5; TRBD2 is a possible D gene (5 bases). Trimming shortened V by 0 bases and J by 4 bases, and 19 bases separated the two germline ends. In germline, CDR1 is SGHDT, CDR2 YYEEEE. The CDR3 loop spans 17 amino acids. This chain's CDR3 is CASSLVSSSPAVETQYF. The CDR3, as DNA: TGTGCCAGCAGCTTGGTTTCTAGCAGCCCCGCCGTAGAGACCCAGTACTTC.

The V and J genes are TRBV12-5 and TRBJ2-7, with a weak D call TRBD1 (8 bases). The CDR3 extends over 15 amino acids. Germline CDR1 reads LGHNT; CDR2 reads FRNRAP. V lost 1 base and J lost 4, with 14 bases in between. CDR3 amino acids: CASGLGSQGGYEQYF. DNA for the CDR3: TGTGCTAGTGGTTTGGGCTCACAGGGGGGGTACGAGCAGTACTTC.

The genes are TRBV6-6 and TRBJ2-7; 7 nucleotides line up with TRBD1. From germline, CDR1 is MNHNY and CDR2 SVGAGI (reference sequence). The CDR3 sequence is 15 residues long. The V and J ends lost 6 bases and 7 bases, in that order; junction bases with no gene match: 15. The CDR3 loop reads CASRVGTVHAREQYF. As DNA, the CDR3 is TGTGCCAGCAGGGTGGGGACAGTGCATGCAAGGGAGCAGTACTTC.

The chain is built from TRBV4-1 and TRBJ2-7, with TRBD2 matching over 8 bases. J gave up 6 bases and V 0 bases, and 10 bases lay outside the gene matches. Germline V gives CDR1 MGHRA, CDR2 YSYEKL. This CDR3 has 16 amino acids. For the CDR3, the DNA is TGCGCCAGCAGCCAAGATTCCGGGGGGGCCCTGGGCGAGCAGTACTTC. Protein: CASSQDSGGALGEQYF.

The chain uses TRBV7-6 and TRBJ2-7, with 13 bases fitting TRBD2. CDR3 length equals 15 residues. The V segment lost 5 bases and the J segment 5 bases; nucleotides outside the gene matches: 6. Germline values: CDR1 SGHVS, CDR2 FNYEAQ. The CDR3 DNA reads as TGTGCCAGCAGCCCCGGGGGACTAGCGGGGAACGAGCAGTACTTC. Amino acids: CASSPGGLAGNEQYF. The whole variable domain, remainder taken from reference TRBV7-6 and TRBJ2-7, is GAGVSQSPRYKVTKRGQDVALRCDPISGHVSLYWYRQALGQGPEFLTYFNYEAQQDKSGLPNDRFSAERPEGSISTLTIQRTEQRDSAMYRCASSPGGLAGNEQYFGPGTRLTVT.

This clone showed up just a few times. This chain links TRBV7-2 with TRBJ2-3, with TRBD2 as a possible D gene (7 bases). In germline, CDR1 is SGHTA, CDR2 FQGNSA. The CDR3 contains 12 residues. The V end lost 8 bases, the J end lost 8 bases, and 14 bases lay between the germline ends. The CDR3 loop reads CASRGGGGTQYF. CDR3 DNA sequence: TGTGCCAGCCGAGGGGGGGGAGGTACGCAGTATTTT.

This clone was recorded at least ten times. V is TRBV7-9 and J is TRBJ2-7, with D possibly matching TRBD1 (5 bases). Germline CDR1 and CDR2: SEHNR and FQNEAQ (reference sequence). Trimming stripped 5 bases from V and 4 bases from J, with 9 bases between. The CDR3 covers 12 residues. This CDR3 is CASSGPGYEQYF. The DNA for the CDR3 is TGTGCCAGCAGCGGACCAGGGTACGAGCAGTACTTC.

J is TRBJ2-7 and V is TRBV19; tentatively, D is TRBD1 (6 bases). Germline values: CDR1 LNHDA, CDR2 SQIVND (reference sequence). V lost 6 bases to trimming and J lost 7 bases, with 16 bases between them. The CDR3 extends over 13 amino acids. The CDR3 DNA follows: TGTGCCAGTAGCGAGGGACACCGTGGGGAGCAGTACTTC. Its protein product is CASSEGHRGEQYF.

The gene calls are TRBV19 and TRBJ1-5; D is possibly TRBD1 (6 bases). The CDR3 contains 16 residues. V lost 0 bases to trimming and J lost 7 bases, with 16 bases between them. CDR1 and CDR2 from the germline V gene are LNHDA and SQIVND (reference sequence). The CDR3 DNA sequence: TGTGCCAGTAGTATAGATGGGCCCAGGGGCGGGCAGCCCCAGCATTTT. Its protein product is CASSIDGPRGGQPQHF.

This clone came up a few times. The genes are TRBV9 and TRBJ1-3; 7 bases are a match to TRBD1. Germline loops: CDR1 SGDLS, CDR2 YYNGEE. CDR3 length equals 14 residues. The V segment lost 2 bases and the J segment 4 bases; nucleotides outside the gene matches: 3. CDR3 loop: CASSVRQGGNTIYF. The CDR3 DNA is TGTGCCAGCAGCGTCAGACAGGGCGGAAACACCATATATTTT.